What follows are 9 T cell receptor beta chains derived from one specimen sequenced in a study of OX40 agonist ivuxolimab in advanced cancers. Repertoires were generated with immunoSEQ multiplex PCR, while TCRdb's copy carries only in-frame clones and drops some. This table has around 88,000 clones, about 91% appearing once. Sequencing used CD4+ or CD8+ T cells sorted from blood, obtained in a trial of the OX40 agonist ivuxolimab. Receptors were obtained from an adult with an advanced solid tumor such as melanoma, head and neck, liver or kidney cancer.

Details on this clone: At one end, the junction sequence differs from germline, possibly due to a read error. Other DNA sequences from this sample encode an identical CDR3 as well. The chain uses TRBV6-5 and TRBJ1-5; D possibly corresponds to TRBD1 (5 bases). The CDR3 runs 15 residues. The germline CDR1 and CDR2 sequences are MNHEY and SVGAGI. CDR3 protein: CASSYRGNSNQPQHF. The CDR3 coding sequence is TGTGCCAGCAGTTACAGGGGAAATAGCAACCAGCCCCAGCATTTT.

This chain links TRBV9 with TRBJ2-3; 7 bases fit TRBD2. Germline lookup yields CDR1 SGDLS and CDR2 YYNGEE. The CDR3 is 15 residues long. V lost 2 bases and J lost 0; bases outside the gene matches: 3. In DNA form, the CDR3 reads TGTGCCAGCAGCGTGGGCGGGAGAAGCACAGATACGCAGTATTTT. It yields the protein CASSVGGRSTDTQYF. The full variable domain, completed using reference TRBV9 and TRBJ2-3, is DSGVTQTPKHLITATGQRVTLRCSPRSGDLSVYWYQQSLDQGLQFLIQYYNGEERAKGNILERFSAQQFPDLHSELNLSSLELGDSALYFCASSVGGRSTDTQYFGPGTRLTVL.

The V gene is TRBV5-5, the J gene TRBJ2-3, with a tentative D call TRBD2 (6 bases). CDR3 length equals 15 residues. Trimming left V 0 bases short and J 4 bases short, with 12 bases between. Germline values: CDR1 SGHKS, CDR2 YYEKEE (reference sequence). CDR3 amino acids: CASSLGGWGADTQYF. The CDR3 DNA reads TGTGCCAGCAGCTTGGGAGGATGGGGGGCAGATACGCAGTATTTT.

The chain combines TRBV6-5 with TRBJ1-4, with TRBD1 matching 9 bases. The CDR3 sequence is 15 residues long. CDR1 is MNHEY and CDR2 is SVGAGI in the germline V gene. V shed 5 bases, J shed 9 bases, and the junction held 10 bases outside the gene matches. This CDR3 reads CASSVREGQGKKLFF. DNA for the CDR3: TGTGCCAGCAGTGTACGGGAAGGACAGGGGAAAAAACTGTTTTTT.

This CDR3 reads CASESTFEQFF. The CDR3 DNA is TGTGCCAGCGAATCCACTTTTGAGCAGTTCTTC. The V call is TRBV28, the J call TRBJ2-1; no clear D gene. Trimming took 8 bases from V and 9 from J, leaving 11 bases between them. CDR1 is MDHEN and CDR2 is SYDVKM in the germline V gene. The CDR3 consists of 11 residues.

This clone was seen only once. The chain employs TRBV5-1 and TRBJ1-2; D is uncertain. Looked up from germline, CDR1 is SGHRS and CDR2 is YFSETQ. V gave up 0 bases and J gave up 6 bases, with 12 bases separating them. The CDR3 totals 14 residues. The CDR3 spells CASSLDPIINGYTF. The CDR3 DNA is TGCGCCAGCAGCTTGGACCCCATAATAAATGGCTACACCTTC. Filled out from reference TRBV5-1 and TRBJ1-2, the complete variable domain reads KAGVTQTPRYLIKTRGQQVTLSCSPISGHRSVSWYQQTPGQGLQFLFEYFSETQRNKGNFPGRFSGRQFSNSRSEMNVSTLELGDSALYLCASSLDPIINGYTFGSGTRLTVV.

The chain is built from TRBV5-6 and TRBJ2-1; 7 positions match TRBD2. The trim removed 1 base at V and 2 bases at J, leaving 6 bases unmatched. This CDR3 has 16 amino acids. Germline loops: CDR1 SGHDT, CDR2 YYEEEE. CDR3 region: CASSLLGGGPYNEQFF. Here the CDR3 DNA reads TGTGCCAGCAGCTTGCTGGGGGGGGGTCCCTACAATGAGCAGTTCTTC.

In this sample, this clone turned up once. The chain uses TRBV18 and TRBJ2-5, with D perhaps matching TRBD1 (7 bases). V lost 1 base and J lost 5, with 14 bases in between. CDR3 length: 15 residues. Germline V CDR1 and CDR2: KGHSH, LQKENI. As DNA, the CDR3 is TGTGCCAGCTCACCACGACTAGGGACAGAGGAGACCCAGTACTTC. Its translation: CASSPRLGTEETQYF.

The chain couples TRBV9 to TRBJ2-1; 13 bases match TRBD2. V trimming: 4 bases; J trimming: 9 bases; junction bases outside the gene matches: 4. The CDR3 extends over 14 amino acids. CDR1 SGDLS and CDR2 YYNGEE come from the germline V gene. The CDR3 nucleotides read TGTGCCAGCAGCAGGACTAGCGGGAGCGTTGAGCAGTTCTTC. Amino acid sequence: CASSRTSGSVEQFF.